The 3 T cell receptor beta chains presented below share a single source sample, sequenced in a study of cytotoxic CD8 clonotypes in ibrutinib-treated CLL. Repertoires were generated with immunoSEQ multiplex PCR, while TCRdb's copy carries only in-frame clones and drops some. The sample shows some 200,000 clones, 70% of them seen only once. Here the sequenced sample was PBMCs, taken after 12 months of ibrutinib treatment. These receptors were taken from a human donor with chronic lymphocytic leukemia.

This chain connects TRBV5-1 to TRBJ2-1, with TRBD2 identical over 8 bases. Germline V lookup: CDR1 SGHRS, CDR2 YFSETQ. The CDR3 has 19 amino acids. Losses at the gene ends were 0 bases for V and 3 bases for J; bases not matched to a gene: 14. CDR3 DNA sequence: TGCGCCAGCAGCTTGGATAGCGGGGCTTTCCCCGAGAACTACAATGAGCAGTTCTTC. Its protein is CASSLDSGAFPENYNEQFF. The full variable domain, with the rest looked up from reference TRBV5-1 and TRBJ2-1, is KAGVTQTPRYLIKTRGQQVTLSCSPISGHRSVSWYQQTPGQGLQFLFEYFSETQRNKGNFPGRFSGRQFSNSRSEMNVSTLELGDSALYLCASSLDSGAFPENYNEQFFGPGTRLTVL.

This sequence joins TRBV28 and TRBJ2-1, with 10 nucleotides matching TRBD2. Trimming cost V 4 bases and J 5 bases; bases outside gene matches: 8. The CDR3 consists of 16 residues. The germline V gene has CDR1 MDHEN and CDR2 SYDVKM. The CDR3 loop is CASSSDGLAENNEQFF. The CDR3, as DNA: TGTGCCAGCAGTTCCGACGGACTAGCGGAAAACAATGAGCAGTTCTTC.

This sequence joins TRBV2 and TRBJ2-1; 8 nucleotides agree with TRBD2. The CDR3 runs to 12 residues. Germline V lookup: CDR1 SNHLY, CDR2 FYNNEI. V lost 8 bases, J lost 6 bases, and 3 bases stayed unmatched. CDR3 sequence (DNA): TGTGCCAGCGTGGGACTAGTCAATGAGCAGTTCTTC. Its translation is CASVGLVNEQFF. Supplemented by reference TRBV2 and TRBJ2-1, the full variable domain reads EPEVTQTPSHQVTQMGQEVILRCVPISNHLYFYWYRQILGQKVEFLVSFYNNEISEKSEIFDDQFSVERPDGSNFTLKIRSTKLEDSAMYFCASVGLVNEQFFGPGTRLTVL.